This T cell receptor beta chain stems from a study of control samples from healthy donors and cancer patients. V lost 5 bases and J 1 base, leaving 8 bases between the germline ends. The length of the CDR3 is 13 residues. Germline V gene sequence: CDR1 LGHDT, CDR2 YNNKEL (reference sequence). Here immunoSEQ multiplex PCR was the method, and the copy in TCRdb shows in-frame clones only, minus some. The sample includes about 190,000 clones, about 90% seen only once; the top ten take about 2%. The TCR comes from a man aged 25-45 years in good health. The sequencing sample was made of blood. The rearrangement links TRBV3-1 (or the pseudogene TRBV3-2) to TRBJ1-1, with D maybe TRBD1 (5 bases). This chain's CDR3 is CASSVTGNTEAFF. The CDR3 nucleotides read TGTGCCAGCAGCGTTACAGGGAACACTGAAGCTTTCTTT.